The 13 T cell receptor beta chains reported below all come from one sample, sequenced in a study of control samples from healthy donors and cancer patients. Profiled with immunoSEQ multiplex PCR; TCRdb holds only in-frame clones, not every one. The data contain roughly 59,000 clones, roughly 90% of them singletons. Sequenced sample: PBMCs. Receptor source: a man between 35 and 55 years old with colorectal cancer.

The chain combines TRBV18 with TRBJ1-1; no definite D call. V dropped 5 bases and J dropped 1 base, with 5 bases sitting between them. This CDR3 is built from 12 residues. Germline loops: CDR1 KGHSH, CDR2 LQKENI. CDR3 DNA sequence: TGTGCCAGCTCAGGGAGGAACACTGAAGCTTTCTTT. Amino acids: CASSGRNTEAFF.

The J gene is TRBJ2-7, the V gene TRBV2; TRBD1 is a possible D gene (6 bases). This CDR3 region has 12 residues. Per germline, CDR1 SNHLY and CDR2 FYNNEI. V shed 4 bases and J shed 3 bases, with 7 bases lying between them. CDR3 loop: CASSGTVYEQYF. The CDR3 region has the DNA TGTGCCAGCAGTGGGACAGTCTACGAGCAGTACTTC.

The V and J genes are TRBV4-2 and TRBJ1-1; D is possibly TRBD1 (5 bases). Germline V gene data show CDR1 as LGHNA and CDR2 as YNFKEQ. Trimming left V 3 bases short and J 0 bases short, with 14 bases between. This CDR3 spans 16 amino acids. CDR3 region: CASSHGTQTLNTEAFF. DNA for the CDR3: TGTGCCAGCAGCCATGGGACTCAAACCCTGAACACTGAAGCTTTCTTT.

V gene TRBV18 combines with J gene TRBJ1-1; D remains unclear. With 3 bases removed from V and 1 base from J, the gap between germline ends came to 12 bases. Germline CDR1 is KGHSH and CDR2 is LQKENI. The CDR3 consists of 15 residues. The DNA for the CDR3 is TGTGCCAGCTCACCTCCTGCGGGGAAGAACACTGAAGCTTTCTTT. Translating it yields CASSPPAGKNTEAFF.

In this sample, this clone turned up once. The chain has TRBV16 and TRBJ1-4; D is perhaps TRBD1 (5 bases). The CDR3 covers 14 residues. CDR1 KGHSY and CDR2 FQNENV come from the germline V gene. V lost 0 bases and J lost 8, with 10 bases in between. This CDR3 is CASSQSQQGEKLFF. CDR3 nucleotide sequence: TGTGCCAGCAGCCAATCACAGCAGGGCGAAAAACTGTTTTTT.

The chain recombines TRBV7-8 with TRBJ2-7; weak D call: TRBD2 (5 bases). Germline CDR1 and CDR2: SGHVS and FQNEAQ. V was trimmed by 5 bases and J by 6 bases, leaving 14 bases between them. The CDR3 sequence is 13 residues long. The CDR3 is CASSLRGLGEQYF. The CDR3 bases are TGTGCCAGCAGCCTCCGGGGTCTCGGCGAGCAGTACTTC.

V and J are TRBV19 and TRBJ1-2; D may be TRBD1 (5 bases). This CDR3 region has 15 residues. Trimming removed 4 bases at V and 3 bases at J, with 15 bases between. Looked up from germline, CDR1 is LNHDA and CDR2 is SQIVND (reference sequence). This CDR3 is CASSRGVGGDYGYTF. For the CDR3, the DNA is TGTGCCAGTAGTAGAGGGGTCGGGGGAGACTATGGCTACACCTTC. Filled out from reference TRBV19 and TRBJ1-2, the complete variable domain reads DGGITQSPKYLFRKEGQNVTLSCEQNLNHDAMYWYRQDPGQGLRLIYYSQIVNDFQKGDIAEGYSVSREKKESFPLTVTSAQKNPTAFYLCASSRGVGGDYGYTFGSGTRLTVV.

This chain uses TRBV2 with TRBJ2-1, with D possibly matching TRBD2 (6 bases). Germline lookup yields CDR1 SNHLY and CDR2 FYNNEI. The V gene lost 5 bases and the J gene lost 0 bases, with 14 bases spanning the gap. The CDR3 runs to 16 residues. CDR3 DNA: TGTGCCAGCAGTAGGGACTCCTTCATCTCCTACAATGAGCAGTTCTTC. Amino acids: CASSRDSFISYNEQFF.

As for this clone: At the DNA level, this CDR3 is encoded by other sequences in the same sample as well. For the CDR3, the DNA is TGTGCCAGCAGCCGGGGACTAGCGGGGGGGCAAGAGACCCAGTACTTC. Its translation: CASSRGLAGGQETQYF. The V gene is TRBV3-1 (or the pseudogene TRBV3-2), the J gene TRBJ2-5, with 16 bases aligning to TRBD2. V lost 4 bases, J lost 2 bases, and 1 base stayed unmatched. Germline lookup yields CDR1 LGHDT and CDR2 YNNKEL (reference sequence). The CDR3 covers 16 residues.

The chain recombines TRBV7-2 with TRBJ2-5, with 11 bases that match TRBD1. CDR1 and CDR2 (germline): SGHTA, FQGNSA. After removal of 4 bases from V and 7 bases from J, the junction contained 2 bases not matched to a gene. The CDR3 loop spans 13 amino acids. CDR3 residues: CASSSGQGATQYF. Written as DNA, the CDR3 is TGTGCCAGCAGCTCAGGACAGGGGGCGACCCAGTACTTC.

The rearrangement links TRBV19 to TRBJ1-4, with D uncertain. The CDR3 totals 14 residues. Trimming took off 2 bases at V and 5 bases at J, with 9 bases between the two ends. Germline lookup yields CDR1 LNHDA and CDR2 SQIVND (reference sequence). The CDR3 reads CASSILTFNEKLFF. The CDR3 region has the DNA TGTGCCAGTAGTATACTGACCTTCAATGAAAAACTGTTTTTT.

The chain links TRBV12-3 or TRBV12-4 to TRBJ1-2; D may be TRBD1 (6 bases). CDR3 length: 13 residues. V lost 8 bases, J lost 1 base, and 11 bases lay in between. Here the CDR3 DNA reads TGTGCCAGCCGGGTGGACAGTAACTATGGCTACACCTTC. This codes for CASRVDSNYGYTF.

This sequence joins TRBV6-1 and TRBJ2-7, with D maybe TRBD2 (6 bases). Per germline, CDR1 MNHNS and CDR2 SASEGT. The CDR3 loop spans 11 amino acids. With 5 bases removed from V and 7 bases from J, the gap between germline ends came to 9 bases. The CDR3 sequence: CASSSREEQYF. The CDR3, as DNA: TGTGCCAGCAGTTCCCGGGAGGAGCAGTACTTC.